This T cell receptor (beta chain) appears in the sequencing data of a study of cytomegalovirus exposure and HLA in healthy donors. Looked up from germline, CDR1 is SEHNR and CDR2 is FQNEAQ (reference sequence). Trimming at V came to 5 bases and at J to 0 bases, leaving 13 bases not matched to a gene. This CDR3 contains 19 residues. Primers for the PCR totalled 60 Vbeta and 13 Jbeta. Measured with immunoSEQ multiplex PCR; TCRdb has only the in-frame clones, and not every one. The sample has around 150,000 clones, 66% seen once; the top ten hold 6% to 8%. The sequenced sample was PBMCs. The clonotype comes from a woman aged 60-70 years in good health and CMV-seronegative. The chain joins TRBV7-9 to TRBJ2-1; 10 positions agree with TRBD2. Written as DNA, the CDR3 is TGTGCCAGCAGCCTCGGACTAGCGGCGGTGGAGAGCTCCTACAATGAGCAGTTCTTC. Protein product: CASSLGLAAVESSYNEQFF.